This TCR beta chain came from a study of blood T cells in healthy people across ages. The CDR3 runs 14 residues. This clonotype was seen a handful of times. Alongside a J-beta primer mix, a sample-barcoded 5' primer served in a second PCR lasting about 7 to 12 cycles. TCRdb called the 5' RACE reads again in MiXCR, with one record for every CDR3 protein. This table has about 930,000 distinct CDR3 sequences, about 29% appearing once. These sequences were also reported in another study, on T cells of mothers and their children.

The clonotype comes from a middle-aged woman in good health. The chain links TRBV12-3 or TRBV12-4 to TRBJ2-4, with D perhaps TRBD1 or TRBD2 (6 bases each). With the DNA end fitting TRBJ2-7 better, the J assignment may be wrong. Sequencing used blood. The CDR3 DNA reads TGTGCCAGCAGTTTAGGGGGGGCAGGCTACGAGCAGTACTTC. As protein: CASSLGGAGYEQYF.